Following are 19 T cell receptor beta chains from one sample sequenced in a study of CD8 T cells in ankylosing spondylitis. From the 5' RACE reads, TCRdb called clonotypes with MiXCR, one entry per CDR3 protein. This table holds approximately 130,000 distinct CDR3 sequences, 9.5% to 12% found once. The sample consisted of blood, either unsorted or a sorted T cell fraction (not recorded which). These receptors all come from a female donor with ankylosing spondylitis or in good health (not recorded which).

At least ten counts were recorded for this clonotype. The chain uses TRBV20-1 and TRBJ1-6; TRBD1 might be the D (6 bases). The CDR3 loop spans 15 amino acids. Between the trimmed V and J ends, which lost 6 bases and 0 bases, there was a span of 12 bases. CDR1 DFQATT and CDR2 SNEGSKA come from the germline V gene (reference sequence). CDR3 nucleotides: TGCAGTGCCACCGAGGACAGCTCCTATAATTCACCCCTCCACTTT. It specifies CSATEDSSYNSPLHF.

This clonotype appeared a single time. This may be a read error, as it is one base from a much larger clone. The V call is TRBV20-1, the J call TRBJ2-3; D tentatively fits TRBD1 or TRBD2 (6 bases each). Looked up from germline, CDR1 is DFQATT and CDR2 is SNEGSKA (reference sequence). The CDR3 spans 15 residues. The V end lost 4 bases, the J end lost 4 bases, and 18 bases lay between the germline ends. CDR3 sequence (DNA): TGCAGTGCTATTTGGGGGGCGGATAGCTCAGATACGCAGTATTTT. This encodes CSAIWGADSSDTQYF.

In its sample, this clonotype was seen many times. Sequence at one end of the junction differs from germline and may be a read error. The V and J genes are TRBV12-3 or TRBV12-4 and TRBJ2-6; perhaps TRBD1 as D (5 bases). The CDR3 has 14 residues. CDR3 loop: CASRPGSGANVPTF. The CDR3 nucleotides read TGTGCCAGCAGGCCCGGCTCTGGGGCCAACGTCCCGACTTTC.

This clonotype was counted ten times or more. V usage is TRBV29-1 and J usage is TRBJ1-2; D possibly corresponds to TRBD1 (6 bases). Germline V gives CDR1 SQVTM, CDR2 ANQGSEA. The CDR3 runs 11 residues. V lost 7 bases to trimming and J lost 4 bases, with 10 bases between them. The CDR3 nucleotides read TGCAGCGCATCCAGGGGCTATGGCTACACCTTC. It yields the protein CSASRGYGYTF.

The gene calls are TRBV27 and TRBJ2-3, with D perhaps matching TRBD1 (6 bases). V was clipped by 8 bases and J by 1 base, with 19 bases between them. Germline V gene sequence: CDR1 MNHEY, CDR2 SMNVEV (reference sequence). This CDR3 comprises 16 residues. The CDR3 loop reads CASALTRTVGTDTQYF. The CDR3 DNA follows: TGTGCCAGCGCCCTTACCAGGACAGTGGGCACAGATACGCAGTATTTT.

This clonotype has a handful of counts. This rearrangement joins TRBV30 to TRBJ2-5; 10 positions agree with TRBD2. This CDR3 region has 12 residues. Germline loops: CDR1 GTSNPN, CDR2 SVGIG (reference sequence). The trim removed 7 bases at V and 5 bases at J, leaving 4 bases unmatched. CDR3 bases: TGTGCCTTGACTAGCGGGTGGGAGACCCAGTACTTC. It specifies CALTSGWETQYF.

This clonotype was recorded many times. The CDR3 loop is CASSVRLAGANEQYF. The CDR3, as DNA: TGTGCCAGCAGTGTCCGACTAGCGGGAGCCAACGAGCAGTACTTC. This chain joins TRBV6-2 or TRBV6-3 and TRBJ2-7; 12 bases line up with TRBD2. The CDR3 spans 15 residues. J gave up 5 bases and V 5 bases, and 7 bases lay outside the gene matches. From germline, CDR1 is MNHEY and CDR2 SVGEGT.

This clonotype occurred many times. The V call is TRBV5-1, the J call TRBJ2-7; TRBD1 aligns across 7 bases. V lost 4 bases to trimming and J lost 2 bases; unmatched junction nucleotides: 6. The CDR3 consists of 14 residues. Germline V gene data show CDR1 as SGHRS and CDR2 as YFSETQ. CDR3 in DNA: TGCGCCAGCAGCCCCGGGACAGTTACCTACGAGCAGTACTTC. Amino acids: CASSPGTVTYEQYF.

CDR3 sequence (DNA): TGCAGCGTTGAAGGGCAGAGCACAGATACGCAGTATTTT. Translated: CSVEGQSTDTQYF. The chain combines TRBV29-1 with TRBJ2-3; D is undetermined. From germline, CDR1 is SQVTM and CDR2 ANQGSEA. The germline V and J ends were trimmed by 1 base and 0 bases, with 5 bases remaining between them. This CDR3 spans 13 amino acids.

This clonotype occurred many times. The chain is built from TRBV29-1 and TRBJ2-3; TRBD2 is a possible D gene (5 bases). V lost 2 bases to trimming and J lost 6 bases, with 12 bases between them. This CDR3 is 13 amino acids long. The germline CDR1 and CDR2 sequences are SQVTM and ANQGSEA. CDR3 amino acids: CSVERGYGDTQYF. For the CDR3, the DNA is TGCAGCGTTGAAAGAGGGTATGGGGATACGCAGTATTTT.

This clonotype was observed at least ten times. The J gene is TRBJ2-6, the V gene TRBV20-1; D is undetermined. Per germline, CDR1 DFQATT and CDR2 SNEGSKA (reference sequence). This CDR3 is built from 15 residues. V lost 5 bases and J 0 bases, leaving 11 bases between the germline ends. The CDR3 loop reads CSAPPEDSGANVLTF. CDR3 nucleotide sequence: TGCAGTGCTCCCCCGGAAGACTCTGGGGCCAACGTCCTGACTTTC.

The chain recombines TRBV3-1 with TRBJ2-3; maybe TRBD2 (6 bases). The CDR3 loop spans 15 amino acids. V lost 4 bases to trimming and J lost 3 bases, with 14 bases between them. Germline assignment: CDR1 LGHDT and CDR2 YNNKEL (reference sequence). The DNA for the CDR3 is TGTGCCAGCAGCCTCCTCAGGACTAAAACAGATACGCAGTATTTT. This codes for CASSLLRTKTDTQYF.

The gene calls are TRBV5-6 and TRBJ1-6; 7 bases agree with TRBD1. This CDR3 is built from 17 residues. Germline CDR1 is SGHDT and CDR2 is YYEEEE. V gave up 5 bases and J gave up 0 bases; unmatched junction bases: 8. DNA for the CDR3: TGTGCCAGCAGTTACAGGGGCCCTAGCTCCTATAATTCACCCCTCCACTTT. It encodes CASSYRGPSSYNSPLHF.

This clonotype showed up many times. The chain is built from TRBV5-8 and TRBJ2-1, with a weak D call TRBD1 (5 bases). Per germline, CDR1 SGHTS and CDR2 YDEGEE. CDR3 size: 15 residues. The germline V and J ends were trimmed by 1 base and 1 base, with 9 bases remaining between them. CDR3 nucleotide sequence: TGTGCCAGCAGCTTGCAGGGCATGTCCTACAATGAGCAGTTCTTC. Encoded protein: CASSLQGMSYNEQFF. The variable domain in full, with the rest retrieved from reference TRBV5-8 and TRBJ2-1, is EAGVTQSPTHLIKTRGQQATLRCSPISGHTSVYWYQQALGLGLQFLLWYDEGEERNRGNFPPRFSGRQFPNYSSELNVNALELEDSALYLCASSLQGMSYNEQFFGPGTRLTVL.

The J gene is TRBJ1-1, the V gene TRBV2; 8 nucleotides line up with TRBD1. Germline loops: CDR1 SNHLY, CDR2 FYNNEI. The J segment lost 1 base and the V segment lost 6 bases, leaving 4 bases of the junction unmatched. This CDR3 region has 14 residues. The CDR3 protein is CASSRQGTNTEAFF. In DNA form, the CDR3 reads TGTGCCAGCAGCAGACAGGGGACGAACACTGAAGCTTTCTTT.

This clonotype came up many times. The chain combines TRBV29-1 with TRBJ1-5, with D uncertain. CDR1 is SQVTM and CDR2 is ANQGSEA in the germline V gene. The CDR3 extends over 13 amino acids. V lost 4 bases and J 3 bases, leaving 10 bases between the germline ends. This chain's CDR3 is CSVVAGFNQPQHF. The CDR3 DNA follows: TGCAGCGTTGTGGCAGGATTCAATCAGCCCCAGCATTTT.

In this sample, this clonotype turned up many times. The CDR3 bases are TGCAGTGCTAGAGATCGACTAAGTAGGGGCAATGAGCAGTTCTTC. This sequence encodes CSARDRLSRGNEQFF. This rearrangement joins TRBV20-1 to TRBJ2-1; D may match TRBD1 or TRBD2 (5 bases each). This CDR3 is 15 amino acids long. The V end lost 0 bases, the J end lost 6 bases, and 15 bases lay between the germline ends. Germline CDR1 is DFQATT and CDR2 is SNEGSKA (reference sequence).

This clonotype has at least ten counts. The chain links TRBV12-3 or TRBV12-4 to TRBJ2-2, with D perhaps assigned TRBD1 or TRBD2 (5 bases each). The CDR3 length is 12 residues. The V end was cut by 6 bases, the J end by 3 bases, with 5 bases between. DNA for the CDR3: TGTGCCAGCAGGGGGGACACCGGGGAGCTGTTTTTT. It translates to CASRGDTGELFF.

This clonotype was detected only once. Mismatch with germline at one junction end may stem from a read error. The rearrangement joins TRBV14 to TRBJ1-2; D may be TRBD1 (6 bases). Per germline, CDR1 SGHDN and CDR2 FVKESK. CDR3 size: 15 residues. Here the CDR3 DNA reads TGTGCCAGCGGCCAAGGGGGTACGCCGGGTTGCGGCTACACCTTC. Translating gives CASGQGGTPGCGYTF.